The next 2 T cell receptor beta chains were all read from a single sample in a study of T cells in Graves' hyperthyroidism and ophthalmopathy. TCR beta CDR3 regions were amplified from RNA transcripts. HTBI primers drove first-round RT-PCR of the TCR CDR3. Each CDR3 protein is one row after TCRdb ran MiXCR on the multiplex PCR reads. The sample has about 600,000 distinct CDR3 sequences, 13% to 15% seen once. What was sequenced was blood. Receptors were obtained from a woman aged 18-29 years with Graves' ophthalmopathy.

The chain employs TRBV5-6 and TRBJ2-1; the D is unclear. Germline V gene sequence: CDR1 SGHDT, CDR2 YYEEEE. CDR3 length equals 12 residues. V was clipped by 0 bases and J by 15 bases, with 13 bases between them. CDR3 nucleotide sequence: TGTGCCAGCAGCTTGGGTTGGGAAGCGCGGTTCTTC. This gives the protein CASSLGWEARFF.

Only a few counts were recorded for this clonotype. The rearrangement links TRBV18 to TRBJ2-1, with 7 nucleotides matching TRBD2. J gave up 2 bases and V 0 bases, and 4 bases lay outside the gene matches. The CDR3 sequence is 16 residues long. Germline V gene data show CDR1 as KGHSH and CDR2 as LQKENI. The CDR3 loop reads CASSPPGSGPYNEQFF. As DNA, the CDR3 is TGTGCCAGCTCACCACCGGGTAGCGGGCCCTACAATGAGCAGTTCTTC.